The clone carrying this T cell receptor (beta chain) was recorded at least ten times. What it recognizes is unknown. This CDR3 comprises 18 residues. The germline V gene has CDR1 SGHRS and CDR2 YFSETQ. J gave up 4 bases and V 3 bases, and 11 bases lay outside the gene matches. Time point: patch test 1, 2 weeks after DPC sensitization. Stated treatment: therapeutic diphenylcyclopropenone sensitization with weekly scalp DPC. The sample originates from a study of human T cells and chemical hapten exposure. Study results and limitations: Donors' alopecia may make their immune response differ from healthy people's.

Unique molecular identifiers were linked by the library to individual cDNA molecules. One entry per CDR3 protein results from TCRdb running MiXCR on the RACE reads. The sample lists a few hundred thousand distinct CDR3 sequences; approximately 5% were seen once. This clonotype originated in a woman between 50 and 59 years old with alopecia areata. Some clones in this sample may be carry-over from other donors' samples. This material consisted of whole blood, taken in connection with sensitization to the hapten diphenylcyclopropenone (DPC). The chain is built from TRBV5-1 and TRBJ1-6; 9 bases align to TRBD1. CDR3 coding DNA: TGCGCCAGCAGCTCTCCCGGAACAGGGGGCGCTTATAATTCACCCCTCCACTTT. Translating gives CASSSPGTGGAYNSPLHF.